The 22 T cell receptor beta chains below all came from one sample that was sequenced in a study of identical twins' blood T cells. TCRdb re-called the 5' RACE reads through MiXCR, storing one row per CDR3 protein. The repertoire holds 300,000 to 400,000 distinct CDR3 sequences, 28% seen once, with about 6.1% in the top ten. Input material: PBMCs. Receptor source: a woman between 18 and 55 years old in good health.

The gene calls are TRBV7-3 and TRBJ2-1; 10 bases fit TRBD2. Germline CDR1 SGHTA, CDR2 FQGTGA. The CDR3 is 17 amino acids. The trim removed 5 bases at V and 0 bases at J, leaving 7 bases unmatched. CDR3: CASSLFSSGGSYNEQFF. In DNA, the CDR3 is TGTGCCAGCAGCCTTTTTTCTAGCGGGGGCTCCTACAATGAGCAGTTCTTC.

In this sample, this clonotype turned up a few times. The rearrangement uses TRBV9 and TRBJ1-2, with D perhaps TRBD1 (6 bases). Germline V gene lookup returns CDR1 SGDLS and CDR2 YYNGEE. V was shortened by 3 bases and J by 6 bases, with 9 bases between the two germline ends. The length of the CDR3 is 12 residues. The CDR3 is CASSAQGNGYTF. As DNA, the CDR3 is TGTGCCAGCAGCGCACAGGGAAATGGCTACACCTTC.

The V gene is TRBV3-1, the J gene TRBJ1-1; 7 bases map to TRBD1. V was pared by 6 bases and J by 1 base, with 14 bases of the junction left unmatched. The germline CDR1 and CDR2 sequences are LGHDT and YNNKEL (reference sequence). This CDR3 spans 17 amino acids. The CDR3 region has the DNA TGTGCCAGCAGACGTACTCGAGCGGACAGGAGGAACACTGAAGCTTTCTTT. Its protein is CASRRTRADRRNTEAFF.

The chain combines TRBV3-1 with TRBJ2-1; possible D gene TRBD1, 6 bases. The V end lost 1 base, the J end lost 0 bases, and 16 bases lay between the germline ends. This CDR3 is built from 18 residues. CDR1 LGHDT and CDR2 YNNKEL come from the germline V gene (reference sequence). The CDR3 reads CASSQAFTGFLSYNEQFF. The CDR3 DNA follows: TGTGCCAGCAGCCAAGCTTTTACAGGGTTCCTCTCCTACAATGAGCAGTTCTTC.

This clonotype was recorded a few times. V is TRBV27 and J is TRBJ2-5; no clear D. The CDR3 consists of 15 residues. CDR1 is MNHEY and CDR2 is SMNVEV in the germline V gene (reference sequence). With 3 bases removed from V and 0 bases from J, the gap between germline ends came to 11 bases. CDR3 sequence reads: CASSFAFKYQETQYF. As DNA, the CDR3 is TGTGCCAGCAGTTTTGCCTTTAAGTACCAAGAGACCCAGTACTTC.

This clonotype was picked up many times. The V call is TRBV7-9, the J call TRBJ1-3; TRBD1 might be the D (6 bases). CDR3 size: 15 residues. V lost 5 bases to trimming and J lost 3 bases, with 14 bases between them. CDR1 and CDR2 from the germline V gene are SEHNR and FQNEAQ (reference sequence). CDR3 DNA: TGTGCCAGCAGCCTAACAGGGACGGTTGGAAACACCATATATTTT. It is translated as CASSLTGTVGNTIYF.

Concerning this clonotype itself: One junction end does not reproduce the germline sequence, and a read error may be involved. The CDR3 coding sequence is TGTGTCAGCCTCGCGGATATCTCCTACAATGAGCAGTTCTTC. Its protein is CVSLADISYNEQFF. J is TRBJ2-1 and V is TRBV6-6; D call uncertain. The CDR3 totals 14 residues. Germline V CDR1 and CDR2: MNHNY, SVGAGI (reference sequence).

J is TRBJ1-2 and V is TRBV5-5; 7 bases agree with TRBD1. Germline CDR1 and CDR2: SGHKS and YYEKEE (reference sequence). This CDR3 spans 15 amino acids. V trimming: 0 bases; J trimming: 2 bases; junction bases outside the gene matches: 4. DNA for the CDR3: TGTGCCAGCAGCTTGGTGGGGACAGAAAACTATGGCTACACCTTC. Translated, it gives CASSLVGTENYGYTF.

The chain uses TRBV9 and TRBJ1-1; D may be TRBD1 (5 bases). Germline V CDR1 and CDR2: SGDLS, YYNGEE. The CDR3 loop spans 15 amino acids. Trimming removed 0 bases at V and 6 bases at J, with 15 bases between. CDR3 residues: CASSVVNKQVPEAFF. Here the CDR3 DNA reads TGTGCCAGCAGCGTAGTTAATAAACAGGTCCCTGAAGCTTTCTTT. The entire variable domain, with the rest obtained from reference TRBV9 and TRBJ1-1, is as follows: DSGVTQTPKHLITATGQRVTLRCSPRSGDLSVYWYQQSLDQGLQFLIQYYNGEERAKGNILERFSAQQFPDLHSELNLSSLELGDSALYFCASSVVNKQVPEAFFGQGTRLTVV.

V gene TRBV4-3 combines with J gene TRBJ2-1, with 7 bases identical to TRBD2. Germline CDR1 and CDR2: LGHNA and YSLEER. J was trimmed by 0 bases and V by 0 bases; bases with no gene match: 2. CDR3 length equals 16 residues. Here the CDR3 reads CASSQDGGSSYNEQFF. For the CDR3, the DNA is TGCGCCAGCAGCCAAGATGGCGGGAGCTCCTACAATGAGCAGTTCTTC.

This clonotype has a count of ten or more. This chain joins TRBV12-5 and TRBJ2-4; D could derive from TRBD1 or TRBD2 (5 bases each). There are 16 residues in the CDR3. The V gene's germline CDR1 is LGHNT and CDR2 FRNRAP. Trimming removed 5 bases from V and 0 bases from J, with 14 bases in between. The CDR3 DNA sequence: TGTGCTAGTGGTCTCGGGACGGTACTAGCCAAAAACATTCAGTACTTC. Amino acid sequence: CASGLGTVLAKNIQYF.

This clonotype was counted between two and nine times. This chain's CDR3 is CSAMENWNTEAFF. In nucleotides, the CDR3 is TGCAGTGCTATGGAAAACTGGAACACTGAAGCTTTCTTT. V usage is TRBV20-1 and J usage is TRBJ1-1, with D uncertain. Trimming left V 4 bases short and J 1 base short, with 10 bases between. The CDR3 loop spans 13 amino acids. The V gene's germline CDR1 is DFQATT and CDR2 SNEGSKA (reference sequence).

This clonotype has only a few counts. The rearrangement links TRBV6-2 or TRBV6-3 to TRBJ1-1, with TRBD1 matching 7 bases. V lost 1 base and J lost 4; bases outside the gene matches: 15. The CDR3 loop spans 18 amino acids. Germline assignment: CDR1 MNHEY and CDR2 SVGEGT. Here the CDR3 DNA reads TGTGCCAGCAGTTACTGCGAGAAACTGGGACAGTTTGGCACTGAAGCTTTCTTT. Translating it yields CASSYCEKLGQFGTEAFF.

This clonotype came up many times. This chain connects TRBV10-3 to TRBJ1-1, with D perhaps TRBD1 (5 bases). CDR3 length: 12 amino acids. Trimming removed 1 base from V and 8 bases from J, with 8 bases in between. Germline V CDR1 and CDR2: ENHRY, SYGVKD. The CDR3 loop is CAISEYGAEAFF. The CDR3 nucleotides read TGTGCCATCAGTGAGTACGGGGCAGAAGCTTTCTTT.

The chain employs TRBV19 and TRBJ1-5; the D is unclear. The V end was cut by 5 bases, the J end by 4 bases, with 18 bases between. From germline, CDR1 is LNHDA and CDR2 SQIVND (reference sequence). The CDR3 contains 16 residues. CDR3 nucleotides: TGTGCCAGTAGTTTCATGGGAACTAATCTTAATCAGCCCCAGCATTTT. It codes for CASSFMGTNLNQPQHF.

The V call is TRBV12-3 or TRBV12-4, the J call TRBJ2-7; TRBD2 matches 8 bases. The CDR3 is 14 amino acids. The J segment lost 2 bases and the V segment lost 8 bases, leaving 8 bases of the junction unmatched. This CDR3 reads CASGPPGLAYEQYF. CDR3 sequence (DNA): TGTGCCAGCGGCCCGCCGGGACTAGCCTACGAGCAGTACTTC.

The rearrangement links TRBV18 to TRBJ2-3; no reliable D call. Trimming shortened V by 5 bases and J by 0 bases, and 12 bases separated the two germline ends. The CDR3 runs 15 residues. The V gene's germline CDR1 is KGHSH and CDR2 LQKENI. In nucleotides, the CDR3 is TGTGCCAGCTCAACCAGGCCAGCTAGCACAGATACGCAGTATTTT. This translates into CASSTRPASTDTQYF.

This clonotype was seen more than once but under ten times. The rearrangement joins TRBV7-9 to TRBJ2-3, with unresolved D. The germline V gene has CDR1 SEHNR and CDR2 FQNEAQ (reference sequence). The CDR3 totals 15 residues. With 5 bases removed from V and 4 bases from J, the gap between germline ends came to 16 bases. CDR3 in amino acids: CASSVGNLGADTQYF. CDR3 in DNA: TGTGCCAGCAGCGTTGGAAATCTTGGGGCAGATACGCAGTATTTT.

There are a few counts of this clonotype. The CDR3 DNA sequence: TGTGCCAGCAGCTTAGGTCGAGTGGGGAGGGTCACTGAAGCTTTCTTT. Protein sequence: CASSLGRVGRVTEAFF. This rearrangement joins TRBV11-2 to TRBJ1-1; no clear D. This CDR3 is built from 16 residues. The V and J ends lost 1 base and 4 bases respectively, with 16 bases between them. CDR1 is SGHAT and CDR2 is FQNNGV in the germline V gene.

This clonotype turned up a few times. The rearrangement links TRBV5-1 to TRBJ1-4; D unresolved. Looked up from germline, CDR1 is SGHRS and CDR2 is YFSETQ. This CDR3 region has 15 residues. The V and J ends lost 1 base and 10 bases respectively, with 17 bases between them. CDR3 region: CASSLSGRGVGKLFF. Written as DNA, the CDR3 is TGCGCCAGCAGCTTGAGTGGCCGGGGAGTCGGAAAACTGTTTTTT.

Comments on this clonotype: This may be a read error: a much more frequent sequence differs by one nucleotide. This chain links TRBV7-9 with TRBJ2-5; 8 nucleotides align to TRBD1. The germline CDR1 and CDR2 sequences are SEHNR and FQNEAQ (reference sequence). This CDR3 spans 13 amino acids. CDR3 in DNA: TGTACCAGCAGCTTAGGACAGGGACAGACCCAGTACTTC. Its protein product is CTSSLGQGQTQYF.

The chain employs TRBV2 and TRBJ2-1; D remains ambiguous. Germline CDR1 SNHLY, CDR2 FYNNEI. V gave up 4 bases and J gave up 3 bases, with 4 bases separating them. The CDR3 spans 12 residues. The CDR3 protein is CASSGDYNEQFF. The CDR3 region has the DNA TGTGCCAGCAGTGGGGACTACAATGAGCAGTTCTTC.